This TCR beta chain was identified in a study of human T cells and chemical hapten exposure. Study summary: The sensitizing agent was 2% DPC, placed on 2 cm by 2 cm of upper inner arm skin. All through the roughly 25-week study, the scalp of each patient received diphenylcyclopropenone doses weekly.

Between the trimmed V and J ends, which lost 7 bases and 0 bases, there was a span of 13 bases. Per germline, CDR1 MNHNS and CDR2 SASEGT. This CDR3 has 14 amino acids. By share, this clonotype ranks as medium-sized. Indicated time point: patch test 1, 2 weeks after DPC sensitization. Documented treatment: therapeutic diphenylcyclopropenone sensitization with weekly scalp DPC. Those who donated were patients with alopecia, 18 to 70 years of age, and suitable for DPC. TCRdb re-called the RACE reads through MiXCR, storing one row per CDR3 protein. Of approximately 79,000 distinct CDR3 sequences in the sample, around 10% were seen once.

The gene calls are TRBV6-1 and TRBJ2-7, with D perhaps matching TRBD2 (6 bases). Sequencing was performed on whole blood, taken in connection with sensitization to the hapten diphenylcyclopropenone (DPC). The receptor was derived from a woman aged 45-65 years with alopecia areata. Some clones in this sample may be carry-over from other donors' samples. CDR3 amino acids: CASNREPSSYEQYF. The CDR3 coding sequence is TGTGCCAGCAACCGGGAGCCGAGCTCCTACGAGCAGTACTTC.